Detailed here is one T cell receptor (beta chain). No antigen is known for it. These data belong to a study of CD8 T cells in ankylosing spondylitis. Notes on the study in general: According to the report, clones linked to the disease were significantly enriched in matched synovial fluid samples taken from ankylosing spondylitis patients.

With 5 bases removed from V and 5 bases from J, the gap between germline ends came to 28 bases. Germline V gene data show CDR1 as DFQATT and CDR2 as SNEGSKA (reference sequence). This CDR3 contains 18 residues. By quantitative 5'-RACE with molecular barcodes, the TCR beta libraries were made. TCRdb re-called the 5' RACE reads with MiXCR, one entry per CDR3 protein. The sample gives roughly 180,000 distinct CDR3 sequences, around 8.9% of which show up once; less than 15% is in the top ten. The source material was blood, either unsorted or a sorted T cell fraction (not recorded which). The TCR comes from a female donor with ankylosing spondylitis or in good health (not recorded which). This chain connects TRBV20-1 to TRBJ2-1; D may be TRBD2 (6 bases). CDR3 amino acids: CSAEGYSEGGKTNNEQFF. The CDR3, as DNA: TGCAGTGCTGAGGGATATAGCGAGGGAGGCAAAACTAACAATGAGCAGTTCTTC.